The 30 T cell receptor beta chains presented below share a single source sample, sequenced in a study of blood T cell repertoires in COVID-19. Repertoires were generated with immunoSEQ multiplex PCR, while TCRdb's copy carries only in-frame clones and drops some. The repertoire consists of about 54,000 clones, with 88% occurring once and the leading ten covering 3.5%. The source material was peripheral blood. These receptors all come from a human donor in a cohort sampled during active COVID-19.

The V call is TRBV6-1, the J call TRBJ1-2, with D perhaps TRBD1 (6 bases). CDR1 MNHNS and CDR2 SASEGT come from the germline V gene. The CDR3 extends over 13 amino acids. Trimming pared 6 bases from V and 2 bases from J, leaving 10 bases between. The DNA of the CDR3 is TGTGCCAGCAGAGAGGGACAAAACTATGGCTACACCTTC. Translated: CASREGQNYGYTF.

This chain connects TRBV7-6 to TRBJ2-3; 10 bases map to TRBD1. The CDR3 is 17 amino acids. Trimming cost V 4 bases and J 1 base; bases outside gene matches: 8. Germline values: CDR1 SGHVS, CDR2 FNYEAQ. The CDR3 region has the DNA TGTGCCAGCAGCTCGTTGACAGGGGGCGAAGGCACAGATACGCAGTATTTT. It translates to CASSSLTGGEGTDTQYF. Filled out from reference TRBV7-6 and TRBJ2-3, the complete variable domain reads GAGVSQSPRYKVTKRGQDVALRCDPISGHVSLYWYRQALGQGPEFLTYFNYEAQQDKSGLPNDRFSAERPEGSISTLTIQRTEQRDSAMYRCASSSLTGGEGTDTQYFGPGTRLTVL.

In DNA, the CDR3 is TGCGCCAGCAGCTTCAACTCCTACAATGAGCAGTTCTTC. It specifies CASSFNSYNEQFF. J is TRBJ2-1 and V is TRBV5-1; D is undetermined. CDR3 length: 13 residues. The V end lost 2 bases, the J end lost 0 bases, and 3 bases lay between the germline ends. Germline lookup yields CDR1 SGHRS and CDR2 YFSETQ.

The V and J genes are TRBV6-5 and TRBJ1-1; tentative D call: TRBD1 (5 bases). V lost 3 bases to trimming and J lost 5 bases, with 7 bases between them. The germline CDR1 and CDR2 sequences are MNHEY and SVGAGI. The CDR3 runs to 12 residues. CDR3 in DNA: TGTGCCAGCAGTTATGGGGGGACTGAAGCTTTCTTT. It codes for CASSYGGTEAFF.

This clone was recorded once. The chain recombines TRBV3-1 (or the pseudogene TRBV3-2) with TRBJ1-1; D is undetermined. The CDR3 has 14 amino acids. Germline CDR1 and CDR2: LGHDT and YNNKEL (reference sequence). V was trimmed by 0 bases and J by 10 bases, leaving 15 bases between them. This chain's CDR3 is CASSQDSSFRPAFF. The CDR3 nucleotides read TGTGCCAGCAGCCAAGATTCTAGTTTTCGTCCAGCTTTCTTT.

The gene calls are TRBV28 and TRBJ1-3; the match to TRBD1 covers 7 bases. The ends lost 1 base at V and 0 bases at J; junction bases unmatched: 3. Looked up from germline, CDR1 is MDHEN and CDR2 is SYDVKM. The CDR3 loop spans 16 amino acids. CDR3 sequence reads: CASSLLTGSSGNTIYF. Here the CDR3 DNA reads TGTGCCAGCAGTTTATTGACAGGGAGCTCTGGAAACACCATATATTTT.

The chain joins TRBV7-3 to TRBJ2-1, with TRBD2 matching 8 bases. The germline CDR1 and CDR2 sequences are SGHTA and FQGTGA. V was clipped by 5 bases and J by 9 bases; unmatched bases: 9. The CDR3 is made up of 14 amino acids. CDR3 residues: CASSRAGGWGEQFF. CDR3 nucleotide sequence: TGTGCCAGCAGCCGTGCGGGGGGCTGGGGTGAGCAGTTCTTC.

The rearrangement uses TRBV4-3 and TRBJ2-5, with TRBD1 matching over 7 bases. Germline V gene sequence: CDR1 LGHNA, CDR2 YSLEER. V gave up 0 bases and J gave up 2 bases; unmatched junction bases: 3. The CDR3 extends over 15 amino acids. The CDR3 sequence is CASSQEATGQETQYF. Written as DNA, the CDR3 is TGCGCCAGCAGCCAAGAAGCGACAGGGCAAGAGACCCAGTACTTC.

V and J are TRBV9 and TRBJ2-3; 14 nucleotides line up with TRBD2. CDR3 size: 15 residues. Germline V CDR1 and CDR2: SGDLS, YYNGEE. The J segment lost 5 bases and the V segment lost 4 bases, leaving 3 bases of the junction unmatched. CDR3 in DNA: TGTGCCAGCAGCCCGGGACTAGCGGGAGAAGATACGCAGTATTTT. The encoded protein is CASSPGLAGEDTQYF. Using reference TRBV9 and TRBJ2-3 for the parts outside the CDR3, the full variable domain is DSGVTQTPKHLITATGQRVTLRCSPRSGDLSVYWYQQSLDQGLQFLIQYYNGEERAKGNILERFSAQQFPDLHSELNLSSLELGDSALYFCASSPGLAGEDTQYFGPGTRLTVL.

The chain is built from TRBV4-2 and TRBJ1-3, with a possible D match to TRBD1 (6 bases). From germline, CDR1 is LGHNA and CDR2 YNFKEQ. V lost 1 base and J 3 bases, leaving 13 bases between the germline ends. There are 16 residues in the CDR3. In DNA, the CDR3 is TGTGCCAGCAGCCAAGCGGCAGGGGCAAGTGGAAACACCATATATTTT. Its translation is CASSQAAGASGNTIYF.

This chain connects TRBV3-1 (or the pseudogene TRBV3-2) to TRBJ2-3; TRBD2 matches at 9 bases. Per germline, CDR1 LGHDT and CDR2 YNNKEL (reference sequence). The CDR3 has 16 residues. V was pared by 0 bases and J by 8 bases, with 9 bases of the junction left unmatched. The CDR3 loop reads CASSQDWATSGGTQYF. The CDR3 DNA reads TGTGCCAGCAGCCAAGATTGGGCGACTAGCGGTGGTACGCAGTATTTT.

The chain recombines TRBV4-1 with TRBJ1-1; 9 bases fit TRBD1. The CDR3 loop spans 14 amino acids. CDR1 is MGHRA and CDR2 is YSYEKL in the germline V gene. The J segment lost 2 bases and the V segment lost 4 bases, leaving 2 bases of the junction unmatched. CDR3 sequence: CASSRTGGNTEAFF. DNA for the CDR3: TGCGCCAGCAGCCGTACAGGGGGCAACACTGAAGCTTTCTTT.

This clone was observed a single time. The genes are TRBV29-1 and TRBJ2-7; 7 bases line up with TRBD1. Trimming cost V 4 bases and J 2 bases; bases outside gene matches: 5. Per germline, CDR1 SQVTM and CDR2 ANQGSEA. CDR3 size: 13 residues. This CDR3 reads CSVVQGITYEQYF. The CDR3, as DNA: TGCAGCGTTGTACAGGGGATAACCTACGAGCAGTACTTC.

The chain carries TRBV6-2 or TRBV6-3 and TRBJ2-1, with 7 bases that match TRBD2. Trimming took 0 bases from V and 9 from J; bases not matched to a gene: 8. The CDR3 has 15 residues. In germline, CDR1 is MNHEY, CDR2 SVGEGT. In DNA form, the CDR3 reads TGTGCCAGCAGTTACTCGGGCAGGGCGGGGGTTGAGCAGTTCTTC. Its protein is CASSYSGRAGVEQFF.

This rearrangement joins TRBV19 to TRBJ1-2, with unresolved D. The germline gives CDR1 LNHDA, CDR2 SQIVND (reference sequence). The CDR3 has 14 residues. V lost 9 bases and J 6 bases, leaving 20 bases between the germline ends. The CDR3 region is CARKRVGREDGYTF. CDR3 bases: TGTGCCAGGAAACGAGTAGGTCGGGAGGATGGCTACACCTTC.

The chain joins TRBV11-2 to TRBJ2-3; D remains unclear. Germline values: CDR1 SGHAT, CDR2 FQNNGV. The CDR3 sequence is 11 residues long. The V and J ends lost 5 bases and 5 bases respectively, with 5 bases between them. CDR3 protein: CASSERDTQYF. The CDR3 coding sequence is TGTGCCAGCAGCGAGAGAGATACGCAGTATTTT.

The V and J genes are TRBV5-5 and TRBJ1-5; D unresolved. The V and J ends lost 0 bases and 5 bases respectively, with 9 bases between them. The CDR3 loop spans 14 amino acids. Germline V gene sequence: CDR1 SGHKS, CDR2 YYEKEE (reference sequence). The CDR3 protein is CASSLGALDQPQHF. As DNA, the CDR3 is TGTGCCAGCAGCTTGGGTGCGTTAGATCAGCCCCAGCATTTT.

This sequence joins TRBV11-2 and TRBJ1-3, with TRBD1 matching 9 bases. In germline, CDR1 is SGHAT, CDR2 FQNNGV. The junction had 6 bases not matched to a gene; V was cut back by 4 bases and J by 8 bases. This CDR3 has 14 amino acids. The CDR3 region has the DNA TGTGCCAGCAGCTGGACAGGGGTGGCAGACACCATATATTTT. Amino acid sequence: CASSWTGVADTIYF.

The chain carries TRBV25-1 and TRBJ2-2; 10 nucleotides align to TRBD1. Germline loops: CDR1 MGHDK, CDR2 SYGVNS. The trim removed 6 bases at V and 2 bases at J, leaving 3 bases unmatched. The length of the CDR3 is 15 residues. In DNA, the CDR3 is TGTGCCAGCAGAGAGACAGGGGGCAACACCGGGGAGCTGTTTTTT. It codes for CASRETGGNTGELFF.

The CDR3 loop is CAWSRQVNNEQFF. The CDR3 DNA reads TGTGCCTGGAGTCGACAGGTGAACAATGAGCAGTTCTTC. The chain combines TRBV30 with TRBJ2-1, with D perhaps TRBD1 (6 bases). With 2 bases removed from V and 5 bases from J, the gap between germline ends came to 10 bases. The CDR3 loop spans 13 amino acids. Looked up from germline, CDR1 is GTSNPN and CDR2 is SVGIG (reference sequence). The full variable domain, completed using reference TRBV30 and TRBJ2-1, is SQTIHQWPATLVQPVGSPLSLECTVEGTSNPNLYWYRQAAGRGLQLLFYSVGIGQISSEVPQNLSASRPQDRQFILSSKKLLLSDSGFYLCAWSRQVNNEQFFGPGTRLTVL.

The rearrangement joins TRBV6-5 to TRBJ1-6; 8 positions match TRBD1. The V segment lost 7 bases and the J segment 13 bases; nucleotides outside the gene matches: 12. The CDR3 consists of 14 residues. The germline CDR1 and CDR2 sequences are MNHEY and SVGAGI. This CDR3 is CASTPDRGRGPLHF. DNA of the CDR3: TGTGCCAGCACCCCCGACAGGGGCCGTGGTCCCCTCCACTTT.

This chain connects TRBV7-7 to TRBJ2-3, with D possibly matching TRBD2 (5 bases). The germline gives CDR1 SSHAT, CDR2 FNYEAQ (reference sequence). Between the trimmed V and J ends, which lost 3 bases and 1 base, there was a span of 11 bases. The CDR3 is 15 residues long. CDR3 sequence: CASSLSSLGTDTQYF. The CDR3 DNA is TGTGCCAGCAGCTTGTCTAGCCTGGGCACAGATACGCAGTATTTT.

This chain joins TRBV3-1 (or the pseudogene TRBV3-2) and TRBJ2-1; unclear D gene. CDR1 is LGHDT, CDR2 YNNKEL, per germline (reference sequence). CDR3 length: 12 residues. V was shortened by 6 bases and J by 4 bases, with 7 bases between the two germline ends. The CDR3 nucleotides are TGTGCCAGCAGTCCGGTTTACAATGAGCAGTTCTTC. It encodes CASSPVYNEQFF.

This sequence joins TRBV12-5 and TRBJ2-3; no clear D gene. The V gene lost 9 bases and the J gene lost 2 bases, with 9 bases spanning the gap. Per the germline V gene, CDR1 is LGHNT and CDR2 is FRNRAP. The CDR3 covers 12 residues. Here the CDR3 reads CASQLLTDTQYF. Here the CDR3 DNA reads TGTGCTAGCCAACTGCTCACAGATACGCAGTATTTT.

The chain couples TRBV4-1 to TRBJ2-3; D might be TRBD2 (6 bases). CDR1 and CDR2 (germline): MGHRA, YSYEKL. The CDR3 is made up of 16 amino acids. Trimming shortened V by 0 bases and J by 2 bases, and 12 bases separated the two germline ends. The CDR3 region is CASSQEGRGATDTQYF. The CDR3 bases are TGCGCCAGCAGCCAAGAGGGTCGCGGGGCCACAGATACGCAGTATTTT.

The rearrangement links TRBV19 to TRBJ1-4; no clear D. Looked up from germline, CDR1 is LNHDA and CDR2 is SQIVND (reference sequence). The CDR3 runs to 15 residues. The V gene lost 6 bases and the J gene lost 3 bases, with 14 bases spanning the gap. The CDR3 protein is CASRPSRQANEKLFF. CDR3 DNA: TGTGCCAGTAGACCATCGCGGCAAGCTAATGAAAAACTGTTTTTT.

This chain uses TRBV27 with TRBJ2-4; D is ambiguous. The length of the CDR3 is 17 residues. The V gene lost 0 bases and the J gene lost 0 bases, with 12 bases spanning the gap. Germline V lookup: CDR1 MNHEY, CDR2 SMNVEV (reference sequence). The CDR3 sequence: CASSLSSVTLAKNIQYF. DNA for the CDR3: TGTGCCAGCAGTTTATCGAGTGTTACCTTAGCCAAAAACATTCAGTACTTC.

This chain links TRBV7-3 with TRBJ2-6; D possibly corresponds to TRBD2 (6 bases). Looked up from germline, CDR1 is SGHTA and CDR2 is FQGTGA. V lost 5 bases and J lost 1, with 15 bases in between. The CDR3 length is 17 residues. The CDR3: CASSQSRLASGANVLTF. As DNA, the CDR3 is TGTGCCAGCAGCCAATCTAGGCTAGCGTCTGGGGCCAACGTCCTGACTTTC.

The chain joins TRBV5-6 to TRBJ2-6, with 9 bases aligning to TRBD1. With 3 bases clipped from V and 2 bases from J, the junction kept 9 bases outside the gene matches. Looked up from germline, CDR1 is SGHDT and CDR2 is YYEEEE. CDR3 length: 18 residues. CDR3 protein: CASSSLGTGRAGANVLTF. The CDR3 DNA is TGTGCCAGCAGCTCCCTCGGGACAGGGCGGGCTGGGGCCAACGTCCTGACTTTC.

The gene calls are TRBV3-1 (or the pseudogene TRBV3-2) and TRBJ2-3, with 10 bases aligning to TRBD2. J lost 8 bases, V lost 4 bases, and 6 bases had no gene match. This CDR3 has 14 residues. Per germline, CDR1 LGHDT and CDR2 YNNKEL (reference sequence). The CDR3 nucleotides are TGTGCCAGCAGCCGCGGGACTAGCGCTGGTACGCAGTATTTT. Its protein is CASSRGTSAGTQYF.